The 8 T cell receptor beta chains below come from one sample, sequenced in a study of cytomegalovirus exposure and HLA in healthy donors. In the PCR, 60 Vbeta and 13 Jbeta primers were used. TCRdb keeps only in-frame clones here, not all; method: immunoSEQ multiplex PCR. This table holds about 140,000 clones, 88% found once. Sample: PBMCs. Receptors originate from a woman aged 40 to 55 in good health and CMV-seronegative.

J is TRBJ2-3 and V is TRBV6-1; 7 bases align to TRBD2. This CDR3 contains 15 residues. Germline V CDR1 and CDR2: MNHNS, SASEGT. After removal of 9 bases from V and 0 bases from J, the junction contained 9 bases not matched to a gene. The CDR3 reads CASRHDSGSTDTQYF. The CDR3 coding sequence is TGTGCCAGTCGACATGATAGCGGGAGCACAGATACGCAGTATTTT.

This rearrangement joins TRBV7-9 to TRBJ2-2; 7 bases fit TRBD2. The CDR3 covers 16 residues. After removal of 2 bases from V and 2 bases from J, the junction contained 5 bases not matched to a gene. Germline CDR1 and CDR2: SEHNR and FQNEAQ (reference sequence). CDR3 sequence reads: CASSLRLAVNTGELFF. The CDR3 region has the DNA TGTGCCAGCAGCTTAAGGCTAGCGGTTAACACCGGGGAGCTGTTTTTT.

This chain uses TRBV9 with TRBJ2-1, with D perhaps TRBD2 (6 bases). There are 15 residues in the CDR3. The germline gives CDR1 SGDLS, CDR2 YYNGEE. The germline V and J ends were trimmed by 1 base and 3 bases, with 11 bases remaining between them. DNA for the CDR3: TGTGCCAGCAGCGTAACGGGGGAGTTCTACAATGAGCAGTTCTTC. Its translation is CASSVTGEFYNEQFF.

The CDR3 sequence: CSVDGVGRGPDDTQYF. As DNA, the CDR3 is TGCAGCGTTGACGGAGTGGGCAGGGGACCCGATGATACGCAGTATTTT. This chain connects TRBV29-1 to TRBJ2-3, with D perhaps matching TRBD1 (6 bases). Trimming left V 3 bases short and J 6 bases short, with 22 bases between. The CDR3 spans 16 residues. Germline-derived CDR1 and CDR2 are SQVTM and ANQGSEA.

This sequence joins TRBV28 and TRBJ2-7; D is possibly TRBD2 (6 bases). Germline-derived CDR1 and CDR2 are MDHEN and SYDVKM. V shed 2 bases and J shed 2 bases, with 13 bases lying between them. The CDR3 totals 15 residues. CDR3 in DNA: TGTGCCAGCAGTTTACGGGACGGACTAACCTACGAGCAGTACTTC. Protein: CASSLRDGLTYEQYF. The full variable domain, completed using reference TRBV28 and TRBJ2-7, is DVKVTQSSRYLVKRTGEKVFLECVQDMDHENMFWYRQDPGLGLRLIYFSYDVKMKEKGDIPEGYSVSREKKERFSLILESASTNQTSMYLCASSLRDGLTYEQYFGPGTRLTVT.

This clone was seen a handful of times. This chain links TRBV2 with TRBJ2-7; D is possibly TRBD2 (5 bases). Trimming took off 6 bases at V and 4 bases at J, with 25 bases between the two ends. Germline values: CDR1 SNHLY, CDR2 FYNNEI. The CDR3 is 17 amino acids. CDR3 protein: CASREVGLSPRPYEQYF. The CDR3 DNA sequence: TGTGCCAGCAGGGAGGTGGGTCTATCACCCAGGCCTTACGAGCAGTACTTC. Variable domain in full (rest from reference TRBV2 and TRBJ2-7): EPEVTQTPSHQVTQMGQEVILRCVPISNHLYFYWYRQILGQKVEFLVSFYNNEISEKSEIFDDQFSVERPDGSNFTLKIRSTKLEDSAMYFCASREVGLSPRPYEQYFGPGTRLTVT.

The V and J genes are TRBV2 and TRBJ1-6; 8 positions match TRBD1. This CDR3 has 16 residues. V shed 6 bases, J shed 8 bases, and the junction held 12 bases outside the gene matches. CDR1 and CDR2 from the germline V gene are SNHLY and FYNNEI. CDR3 bases: TGTGCCAGCAGCGCCTTGACAGGGGTGGGAGATTCACCCCTCCACTTT. It is translated as CASSALTGVGDSPLHF. The full variable domain, rest sourced from reference TRBV2 and TRBJ1-6, is EPEVTQTPSHQVTQMGQEVILRCVPISNHLYFYWYRQILGQKVEFLVSFYNNEISEKSEIFDDQFSVERPDGSNFTLKIRSTKLEDSAMYFCASSALTGVGDSPLHFGNGTRLTVT.

J is TRBJ2-7 and V is TRBV5-1, with TRBD2 matching 11 bases. This CDR3 contains 17 residues. Germline assignment: CDR1 SGHRS and CDR2 YFSETQ. V was pared by 5 bases and J by 0 bases, with 10 bases of the junction left unmatched. CDR3 sequence (DNA): TGCGCCAGCAGTGCCAATGCCGGGACTAGCGGCTCCTACGAGCAGTACTTC. Translated: CASSANAGTSGSYEQYF. Combining the CDR3 with reference TRBV5-1 and TRBJ2-7 gives the whole variable domain KAGVTQTPRYLIKTRGQQVTLSCSPISGHRSVSWYQQTPGQGLQFLFEYFSETQRNKGNFPGRFSGRQFSNSRSEMNVSTLELGDSALYLCASSANAGTSGSYEQYFGPGTRLTVT.